Detailed here is one TCR beta chain. The CDR3 runs to 16 residues. V was pared by 4 bases and J by 4 bases, with 9 bases of the junction left unmatched. Germline lookup yields CDR1 MNHNS and CDR2 SASEGT. Here immunoSEQ multiplex PCR was the method, and the copy in TCRdb shows in-frame clones only, minus some. The repertoire holds tens of thousands of clones, with more than 70% as singletons. These data are taken from a study of blood T cell repertoires in COVID-19. The chain links TRBV6-1 to TRBJ2-2; 7 bases fit TRBD2. The sequenced sample consisted of peripheral blood. The clonotype originates from a woman older than 75 with active COVID-19. CDR3 bases: TGTGCCAGCAGTGTAAGGGTGGGAGGGACCACCGGGGAGCTGTTTTTT. This sequence encodes CASSVRVGGTTGELFF.